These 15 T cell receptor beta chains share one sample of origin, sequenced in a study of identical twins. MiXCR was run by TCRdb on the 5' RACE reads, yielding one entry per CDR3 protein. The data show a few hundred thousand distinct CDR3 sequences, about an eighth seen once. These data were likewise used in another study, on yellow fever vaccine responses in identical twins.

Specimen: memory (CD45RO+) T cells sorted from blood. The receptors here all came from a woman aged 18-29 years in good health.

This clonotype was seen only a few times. The CDR3 DNA is TGTGCCAGTACGGCTAGCGGGAGTGTAATTAATGAGCAGTTCTTC. Residues: CASTASGSVINEQFF. The chain recombines TRBV19 with TRBJ2-1; 10 bases fit TRBD2. This CDR3 has 15 amino acids. The germline V gene encodes CDR1 LNHDA and CDR2 SQIVND (reference sequence). V shed 7 bases and J 7 bases; nucleotides not matched to a gene: 10.

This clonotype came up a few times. The CDR3 reads CASGRTGTGNKDTQYF. CDR3 DNA: TGTGCCAGCGGCCGCACCGGGACAGGGAATAAAGATACGCAGTATTTT. V is TRBV3-1 and J is TRBJ2-3, with 9 bases fitting TRBD1. V was clipped by 8 bases and J by 5 bases; unmatched bases: 14. The germline gives CDR1 LGHDT, CDR2 YNNKEL (reference sequence). This CDR3 comprises 16 residues.

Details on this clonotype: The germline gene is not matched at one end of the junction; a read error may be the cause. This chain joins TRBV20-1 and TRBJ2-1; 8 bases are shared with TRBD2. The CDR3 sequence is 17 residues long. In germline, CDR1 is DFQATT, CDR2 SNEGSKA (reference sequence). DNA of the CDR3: TGCTGTGCTAGGAGGGGCAGCGGGAGAAACACCTACAATGAGCAGTTCTTC. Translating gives CCARRGSGRNTYNEQFF.

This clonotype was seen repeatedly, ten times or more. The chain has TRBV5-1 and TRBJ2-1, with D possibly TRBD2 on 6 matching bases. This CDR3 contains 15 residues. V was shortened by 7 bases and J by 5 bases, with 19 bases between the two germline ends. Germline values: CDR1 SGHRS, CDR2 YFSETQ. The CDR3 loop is CASGGGDPLDNEQFF. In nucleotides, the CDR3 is TGCGCCAGCGGCGGAGGGGACCCCCTGGACAATGAGCAGTTCTTC.

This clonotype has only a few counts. CDR3: CASREGQGNNYGYTF. In DNA, the CDR3 is TGCGCCAGCAGAGAGGGACAGGGGAACAACTATGGCTACACCTTC. The gene calls are TRBV5-1 and TRBJ1-2; 10 positions match TRBD1. Trimming removed 5 bases from V and 2 bases from J; junction bases left unmatched: 6. Germline V lookup: CDR1 SGHRS, CDR2 YFSETQ. This CDR3 contains 15 residues.

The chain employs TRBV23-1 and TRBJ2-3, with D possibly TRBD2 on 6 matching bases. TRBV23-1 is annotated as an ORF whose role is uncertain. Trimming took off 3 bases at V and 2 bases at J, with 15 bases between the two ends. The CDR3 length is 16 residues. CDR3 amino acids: CASSHGGFWVTDTQYF. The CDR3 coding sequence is TGCGCCAGCAGTCACGGGGGATTTTGGGTCACAGATACGCAGTATTTT.

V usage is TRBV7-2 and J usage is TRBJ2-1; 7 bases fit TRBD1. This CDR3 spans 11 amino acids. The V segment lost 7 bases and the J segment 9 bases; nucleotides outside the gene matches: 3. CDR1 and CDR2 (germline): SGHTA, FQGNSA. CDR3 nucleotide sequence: TGTGCCAGCAAAGGGGGCACTGAGCAGTTCTTC. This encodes CASKGGTEQFF.

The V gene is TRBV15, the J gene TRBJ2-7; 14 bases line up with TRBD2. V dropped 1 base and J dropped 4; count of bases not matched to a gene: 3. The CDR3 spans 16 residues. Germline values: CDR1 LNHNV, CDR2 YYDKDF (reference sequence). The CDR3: CATSRAGLAGEYEQYF. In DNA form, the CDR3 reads TGTGCCACCAGCAGAGCGGGACTAGCGGGAGAATACGAGCAGTACTTC.

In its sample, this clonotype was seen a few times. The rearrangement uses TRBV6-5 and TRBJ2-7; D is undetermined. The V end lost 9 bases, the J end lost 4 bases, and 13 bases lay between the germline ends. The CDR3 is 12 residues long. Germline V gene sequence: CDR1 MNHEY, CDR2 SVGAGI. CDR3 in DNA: TGTGCCAGTCAAGGCAGTGTTTACGAGCAGTACTTC. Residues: CASQGSVYEQYF.

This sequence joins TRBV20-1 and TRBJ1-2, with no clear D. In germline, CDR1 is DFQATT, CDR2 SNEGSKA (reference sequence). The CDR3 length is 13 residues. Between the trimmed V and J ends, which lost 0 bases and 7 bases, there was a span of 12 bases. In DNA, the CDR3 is TGCAGTGCTAGAGATCTCACGGAGGGTGGCTACACCTTC. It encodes CSARDLTEGGYTF.

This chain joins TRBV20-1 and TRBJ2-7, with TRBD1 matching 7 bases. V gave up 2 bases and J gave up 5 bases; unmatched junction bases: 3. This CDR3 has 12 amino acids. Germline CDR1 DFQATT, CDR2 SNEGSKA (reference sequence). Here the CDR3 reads CSARSQGDEQYF. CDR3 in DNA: TGCAGTGCTAGAAGCCAGGGGGACGAGCAGTACTTC.

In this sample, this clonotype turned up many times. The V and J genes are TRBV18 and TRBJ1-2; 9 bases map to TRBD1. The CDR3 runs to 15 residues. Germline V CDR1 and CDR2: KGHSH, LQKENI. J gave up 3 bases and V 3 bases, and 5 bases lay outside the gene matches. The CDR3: CASSPGTGTDYGYTF. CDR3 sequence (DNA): TGTGCCAGCTCACCCGGGACAGGGACCGACTATGGCTACACCTTC.

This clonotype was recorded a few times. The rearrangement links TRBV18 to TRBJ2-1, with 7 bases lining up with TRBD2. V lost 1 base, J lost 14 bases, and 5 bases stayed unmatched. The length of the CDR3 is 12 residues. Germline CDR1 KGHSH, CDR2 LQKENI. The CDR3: CASSPQREDEFF. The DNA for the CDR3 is TGTGCCAGCTCACCACAACGGGAGGATGAGTTCTTC. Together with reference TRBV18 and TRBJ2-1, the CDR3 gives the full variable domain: NAGVMQNPRHLVRRRGQEARLRCSPMKGHSHVYWYRQLPEEGLKFMVYLQKENIIDESGMPKERFSAEFPKEGPSILRIQQVVRGDSAAYFCASSPQREDEFFGPGTRLTVL.

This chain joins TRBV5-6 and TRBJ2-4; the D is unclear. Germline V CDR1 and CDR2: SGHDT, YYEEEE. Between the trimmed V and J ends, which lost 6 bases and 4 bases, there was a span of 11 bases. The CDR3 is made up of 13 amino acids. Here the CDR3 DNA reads TGTGCCAGCACCCTGGGCACAAAAAACATTCAGTACTTC. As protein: CASTLGTKNIQYF.

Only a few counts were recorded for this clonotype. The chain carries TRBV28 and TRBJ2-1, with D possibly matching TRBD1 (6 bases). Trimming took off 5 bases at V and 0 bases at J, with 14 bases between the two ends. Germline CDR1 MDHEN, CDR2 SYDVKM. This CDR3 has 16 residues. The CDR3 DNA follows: TGTGCCAGCAGTGCGGACAGAATCTACTCCTACAATGAGCAGTTCTTC. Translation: CASSADRIYSYNEQFF.